Sequencing of this T cell receptor beta chain was carried out in a study of T cells in women clearing cervical HPV infection (dated by TCRdb to between 2018 and 2020). Study-wide context: The cases were fewer than 30 women with histologically confirmed HPV16-related CIN3 or worse, and 2 of these cases were invasive cancers. The controls were 25 to 30 women whose single incident HPV16 infection cleared within 12 months with no development of precancer or cancer. Blood from cases was collected at the visit at which the lesion was first identified, whereas blood from controls was collected once infection was no longer detected. For cases, a median interval of roughly 150 days, with an interquartile range of about 90 to 210 days, was observed between lesion detection and blood sampling. HLA typing was available for only a few women, so HLA type could not be excluded as a confounder. An exploratory proof-of-principle case-control study, nested within the Guanacaste HPV Natural History Study in Costa Rica, was conducted to compare TCR repertoires across cervical HPV16 outcomes. Cases were matched to controls by age within five years and by the year the sample was collected. Cases had a median age of approximately 32 years compared with 37 to 40 for controls, and baseline characteristics showed no significant differences between the groups. In the parent cohort, fewer than 13,000 women aged 18 or older were enrolled in Guanacaste, Costa Rica, during about 1992 to 1994 and were followed for roughly seven years. Five blinded duplicates per group were added as quality controls, so that some 60 samples were obtained: roughly 50 participants and 10 replicates. What the work shows at the level of the full study, not this receptor alone: Because the number of T cells per sample was unknown, the richness differences could reflect varying T-cell content rather than repertoire biology. Random forest classifiers that combined richness and V gene abundances separated cases from controls with an estimated AUC of around 0.8. TRBV6-7 relative abundance was lower in cases than in controls (around 0.11% versus 0.15%; Bonferroni P = 0.0008). CIN3+ cases had significantly higher TCR repertoire richness than controls across sequencing depths, but evenness did not differ between the groups. Whether associations preceded infection or resulted from infection could not be shown with the cross-sectional design, and effector/memory subsets and HPV-specific T cells were not isolated.

Sequences DFQATT (CDR1) and SNEGSKA (CDR2) are obtained from the germline V gene (reference sequence). The CDR3, cysteine through phenylalanine, is 17 amino acids long. The DNA shown is the part of the CDR3 that was read: 42 bases, in frame from base 1. The germline V and J ends show losses of 1 base and 3 bases respectively, and no gene match explains 9 bases of the junction. With respect to this clone: The target of this receptor is not known. With the read ending 3 residues before the CDR3 end, the germline J gene is used to fill in that end.

The immunoSEQ assay used multiplex PCR to amplify TCR beta CDR3 regions from an average of about 1,200 ng of genomic DNA per sample. Primer bias was corrected in the assay by using a complete synthetic TCR repertoire to establish an amplification baseline. Amplicons were sequenced on the Illumina platform. The original methods were these. Sequence errors were corrected by clustering with frequency ratios and a modified nearest-neighbor algorithm, and the sequences were then analyzed in the immunoSEQ Analyzer using IMGT gene definitions. TCR richness and evenness were averaged over 20 rarefaction repeats at each rarefaction depth, excluding samples with fewer sequences than the depth. Wilcoxon rank sum tests with FDR correction were used to compare relative abundances of V, D and J genes between the groups. For the blinded duplicates, the intraclass correlation was 90% to 97% for TCR richness and averaged 76.4% across about 70 gene segments. TCRdb stores this immuneACCESS table with in-frame sequences only. Part of the clones is absent; in the studies checked, under half of the shortfall reflects unresolved V genes, and no reason is known for the rest. That table supplies the V and J calls and clone size; D and trimming were determined from the DNA. This specimen's table enumerates approximately 13,000 clones. The ten largest clones take up around 21% of the sample.

Every participant had a single incident cervical HPV16 infection, and prevalent HPV16 infections were excluded. Cervical HPV DNA was detected by MY09/MY11 PCR, and genotyping was performed by dot-blot hybridization. Approximately 16 mL of heparinized blood were centrifuged, and the buffy coat was aliquoted, frozen at -30°C, then stored at -80°C. QIAGEN kits were used to extract genomic DNA from buffy coat specimens. Sample: blood buffy coat. This TCR was sampled from a woman between 18 and 70 years old with a cervical HPV16 infection that either progressed to CIN3+ or cleared (not recorded which). Recombination joined TRBV20-1 with TRBJ2-4, with 10 bases aligning to TRBD2. CDR3 reads: CSARGAGVAGGKNIQYF. CDR3 bases read: TGCAGTGCTAGAGGAGCTGGAGTAGCGGGGGGCAAAAACATT.